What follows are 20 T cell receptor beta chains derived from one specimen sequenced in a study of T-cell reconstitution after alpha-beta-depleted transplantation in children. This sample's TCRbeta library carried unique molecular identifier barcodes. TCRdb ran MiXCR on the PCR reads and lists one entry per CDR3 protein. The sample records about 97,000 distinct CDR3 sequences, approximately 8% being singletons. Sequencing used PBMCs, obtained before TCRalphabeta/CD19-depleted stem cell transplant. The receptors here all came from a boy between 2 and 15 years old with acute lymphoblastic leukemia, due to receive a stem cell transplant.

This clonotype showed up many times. CDR3 loop: CSAGTGGNGYTF. The CDR3 bases are TGCAGCGCTGGGACAGGGGGGAATGGCTACACCTTC. V and J are TRBV29-1 and TRBJ1-2, with 11 positions matching TRBD1. There are 12 residues in the CDR3. The V segment lost 7 bases and the J segment 6 bases; nucleotides outside the gene matches: 4. The germline V gene encodes CDR1 SQVTM and CDR2 ANQGSEA.

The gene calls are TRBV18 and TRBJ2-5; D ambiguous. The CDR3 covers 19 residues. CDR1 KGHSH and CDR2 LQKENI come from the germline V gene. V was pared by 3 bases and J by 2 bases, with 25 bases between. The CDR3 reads CASSPPNSRKVAAQETQYF. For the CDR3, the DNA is TGTGCCAGCTCACCCCCTAATTCCCGTAAGGTGGCCGCGCAAGAGACCCAGTACTTC.

In DNA form, the CDR3 reads TGCAGTGCTAGAGATTTCTGGCCAGGGGCCCCCTACGAGCAGTACTTC. It encodes CSARDFWPGAPYEQYF. The V gene is TRBV20-1, the J gene TRBJ2-7, with D perhaps TRBD1 (6 bases). In germline, CDR1 is DFQATT, CDR2 SNEGSKA (reference sequence). V lost 0 bases and J lost 2, with 17 bases in between. This CDR3 region has 16 residues.

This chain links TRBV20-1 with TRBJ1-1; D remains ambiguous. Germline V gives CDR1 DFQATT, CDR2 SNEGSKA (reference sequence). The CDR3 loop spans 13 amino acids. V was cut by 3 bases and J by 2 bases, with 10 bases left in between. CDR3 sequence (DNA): TGCAGTGCTAGCCCAGGAGGTAACACTGAAGCTTTCTTT. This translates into CSASPGGNTEAFF.

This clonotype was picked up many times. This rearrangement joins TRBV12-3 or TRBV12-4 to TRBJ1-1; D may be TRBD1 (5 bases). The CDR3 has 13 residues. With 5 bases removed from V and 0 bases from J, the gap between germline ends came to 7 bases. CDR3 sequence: CASSRGMNTEAFF. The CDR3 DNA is TGTGCCAGCAGTCGGGGCATGAACACTGAAGCTTTCTTT.

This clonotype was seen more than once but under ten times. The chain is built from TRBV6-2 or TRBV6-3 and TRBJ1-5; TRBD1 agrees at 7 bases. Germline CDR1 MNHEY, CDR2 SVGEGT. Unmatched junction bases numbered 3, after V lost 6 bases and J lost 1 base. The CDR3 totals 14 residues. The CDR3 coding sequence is TGTGCCAGCAGGACAGGGTTCAGCAATCAGCCCCAGCATTTT. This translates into CASRTGFSNQPQHF.

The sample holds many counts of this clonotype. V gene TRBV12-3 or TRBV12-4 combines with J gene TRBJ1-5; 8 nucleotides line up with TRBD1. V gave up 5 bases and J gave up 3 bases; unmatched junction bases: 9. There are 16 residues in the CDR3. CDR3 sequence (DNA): TGTGCCAGCAGTCCCCCGGGACAGGCAATCAATCAGCCCCAGCATTTT. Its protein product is CASSPPGQAINQPQHF.

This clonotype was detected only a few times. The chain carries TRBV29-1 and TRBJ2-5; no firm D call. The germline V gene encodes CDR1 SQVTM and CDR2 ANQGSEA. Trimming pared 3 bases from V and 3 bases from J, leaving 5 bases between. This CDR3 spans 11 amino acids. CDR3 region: CSVEWKETQYF. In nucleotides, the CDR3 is TGCAGCGTTGAGTGGAAAGAGACCCAGTACTTC.

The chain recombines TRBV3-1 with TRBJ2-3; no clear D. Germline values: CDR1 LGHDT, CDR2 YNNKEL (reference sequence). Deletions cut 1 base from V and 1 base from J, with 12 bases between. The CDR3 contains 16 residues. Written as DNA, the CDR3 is TGTGCCAGCAGCCAAGGTTTTCCGGGTCGCACAGATACGCAGTATTTT. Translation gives CASSQGFPGRTDTQYF.

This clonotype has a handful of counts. The CDR3 loop is CASSQKDKSTDTQYF. As DNA, the CDR3 is TGTGCCAGCAGCCAGAAGGACAAGAGCACAGATACGCAGTATTTT. V and J are TRBV14 and TRBJ2-3; D possibly corresponds to TRBD1 (5 bases). The CDR3 extends over 15 amino acids. V gave up 3 bases and J gave up 0 bases, with 10 bases separating them. The germline CDR1 and CDR2 sequences are SGHDN and FVKESK.

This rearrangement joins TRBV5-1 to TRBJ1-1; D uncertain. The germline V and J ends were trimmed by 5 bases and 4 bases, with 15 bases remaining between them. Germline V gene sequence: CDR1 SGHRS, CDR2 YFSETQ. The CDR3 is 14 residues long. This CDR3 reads CASRINSIPTEAFF. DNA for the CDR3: TGCGCCAGCAGAATAAACAGTATCCCCACTGAAGCTTTCTTT.

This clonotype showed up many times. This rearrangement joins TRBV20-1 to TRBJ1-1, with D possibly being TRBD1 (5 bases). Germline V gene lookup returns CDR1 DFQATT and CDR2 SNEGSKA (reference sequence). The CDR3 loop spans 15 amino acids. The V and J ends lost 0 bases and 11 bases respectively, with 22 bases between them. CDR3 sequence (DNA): TGCAGTGCTAGAGATCCTGCAGGGTTGTCGACGGGGGCTTTCTTT. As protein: CSARDPAGLSTGAFF.

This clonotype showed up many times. The CDR3 coding sequence is TGCAGTGCTCCCGTAGCGGGGGTGGACACCGGGGAGCTGTTTTTT. It yields the protein CSAPVAGVDTGELFF. J is TRBJ2-2 and V is TRBV20-1; 9 bases align to TRBD2. Germline V gene data show CDR1 as DFQATT and CDR2 as SNEGSKA (reference sequence). The CDR3 covers 15 residues. V lost 5 bases, J lost 3 bases, and 7 bases stayed unmatched.

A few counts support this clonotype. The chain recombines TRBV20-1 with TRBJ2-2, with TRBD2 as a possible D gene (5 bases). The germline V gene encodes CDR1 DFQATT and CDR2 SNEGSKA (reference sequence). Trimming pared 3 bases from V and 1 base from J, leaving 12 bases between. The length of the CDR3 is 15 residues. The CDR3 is CSARMTRGNTGELFF. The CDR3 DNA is TGCAGTGCTAGGATGACCCGGGGGAACACCGGGGAGCTGTTTTTT.

CDR3 DNA: TGCAGTGCTAGAGAACCCAGGACAGGGAACGATCAGCCCCAGCATTTT. Translation: CSAREPRTGNDQPQHF. V usage is TRBV20-1 and J usage is TRBJ1-5, with 8 bases identical to TRBD1. Per the germline V gene, CDR1 is DFQATT and CDR2 is SNEGSKA (reference sequence). With V trimmed by 0 bases and J by 5 bases, 9 bases remained unmatched. This CDR3 region has 16 residues.

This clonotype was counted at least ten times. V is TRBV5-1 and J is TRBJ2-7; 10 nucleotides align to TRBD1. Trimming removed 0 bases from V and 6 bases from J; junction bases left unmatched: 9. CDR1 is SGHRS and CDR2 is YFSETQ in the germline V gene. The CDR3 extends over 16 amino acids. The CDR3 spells CASSLAPTGGQGEQYF. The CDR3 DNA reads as TGCGCCAGCAGCTTGGCCCCGACAGGGGGCCAGGGCGAGCAGTACTTC.

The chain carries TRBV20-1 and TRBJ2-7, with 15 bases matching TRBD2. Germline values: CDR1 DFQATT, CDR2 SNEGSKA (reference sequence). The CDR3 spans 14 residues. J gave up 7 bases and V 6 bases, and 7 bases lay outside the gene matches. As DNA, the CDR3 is TGCAGTGCCGGCGGACTAGCGGGGGGGCTTGAGCAGTACTTC. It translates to CSAGGLAGGLEQYF.

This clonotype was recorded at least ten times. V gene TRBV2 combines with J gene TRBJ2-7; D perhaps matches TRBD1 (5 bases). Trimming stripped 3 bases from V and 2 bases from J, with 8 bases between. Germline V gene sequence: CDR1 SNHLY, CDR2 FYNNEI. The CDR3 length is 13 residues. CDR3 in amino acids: CASSEGRAYEQYF. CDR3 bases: TGTGCCAGCAGTGAGGGCAGGGCCTACGAGCAGTACTTC.

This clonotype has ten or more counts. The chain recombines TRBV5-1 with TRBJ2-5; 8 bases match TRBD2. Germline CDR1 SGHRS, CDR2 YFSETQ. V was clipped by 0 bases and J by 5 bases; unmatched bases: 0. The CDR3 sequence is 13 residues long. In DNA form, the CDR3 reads TGCGCCAGCAGCTTGGGACTAGCGGAGACCCAGTACTTC. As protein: CASSLGLAETQYF.

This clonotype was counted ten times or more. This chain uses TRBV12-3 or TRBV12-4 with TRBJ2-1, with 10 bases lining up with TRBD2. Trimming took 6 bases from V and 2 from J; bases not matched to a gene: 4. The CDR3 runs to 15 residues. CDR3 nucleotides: TGTGCCAGCAGCCGCCTAGCGGGGGCCTACAATGAGCAGTTCTTC. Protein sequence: CASSRLAGAYNEQFF.